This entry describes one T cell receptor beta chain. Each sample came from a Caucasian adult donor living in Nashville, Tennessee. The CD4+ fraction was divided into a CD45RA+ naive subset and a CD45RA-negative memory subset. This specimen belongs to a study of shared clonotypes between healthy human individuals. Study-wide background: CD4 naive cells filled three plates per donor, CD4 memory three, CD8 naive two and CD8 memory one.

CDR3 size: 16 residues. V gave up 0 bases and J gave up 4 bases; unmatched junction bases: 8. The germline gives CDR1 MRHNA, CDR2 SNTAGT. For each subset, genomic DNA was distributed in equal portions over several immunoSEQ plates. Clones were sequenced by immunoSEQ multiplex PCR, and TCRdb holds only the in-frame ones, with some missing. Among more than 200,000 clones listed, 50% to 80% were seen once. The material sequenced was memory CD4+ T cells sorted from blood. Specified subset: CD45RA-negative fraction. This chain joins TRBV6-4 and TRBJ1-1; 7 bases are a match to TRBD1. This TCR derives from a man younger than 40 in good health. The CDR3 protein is CASSDSERGPSTEAFF. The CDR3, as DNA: TGTGCCAGCAGTGACTCGGAGAGGGGGCCGAGCACTGAAGCTTTCTTT.